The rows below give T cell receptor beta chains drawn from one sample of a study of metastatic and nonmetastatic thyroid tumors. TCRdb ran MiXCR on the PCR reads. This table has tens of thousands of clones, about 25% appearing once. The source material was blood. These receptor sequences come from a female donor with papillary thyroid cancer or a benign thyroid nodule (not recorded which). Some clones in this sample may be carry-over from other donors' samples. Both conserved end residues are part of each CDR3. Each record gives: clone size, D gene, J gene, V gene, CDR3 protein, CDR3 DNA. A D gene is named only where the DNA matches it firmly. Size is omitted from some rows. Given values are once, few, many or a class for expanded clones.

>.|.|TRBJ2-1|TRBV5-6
CASSFTSGAVYNEQFF
TGTGCCAGCAGCTTCACCTCAGGGGCCGTCTACAATGAGCAGTTCTTC
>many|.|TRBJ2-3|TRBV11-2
CASSRLGALDTQYF
TGTGCCAGCAGCCGCCTTGGGGCCTTGGATACGCAGTATTTT
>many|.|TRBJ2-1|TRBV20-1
CSASSGEMGNEQFF
TGCAGTGCTAGTTCGGGGGAAATGGGCAATGAGCAGTTCTTC
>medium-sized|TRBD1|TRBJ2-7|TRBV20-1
CSARAGTGQGLYYEQYF
TGCAGTGCTAGAGCAGGGACAGGACAGGGGCTGTACTACGAGCAGTACTTC
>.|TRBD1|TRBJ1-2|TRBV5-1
CASSLEGQGLYGYTF
TGCGCCAGCAGCTTGGAGGGACAGGGGCTCTATGGCTACACCTTC
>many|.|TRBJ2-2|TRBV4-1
CASSQGPRGDTGELFF
TGCGCCAGCAGCCAAGGTCCCAGGGGGGATACCGGGGAGCTGTTTTTT
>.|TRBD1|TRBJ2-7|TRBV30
CAWRTGYLFKEQYF
TGTGCCTGGAGGACAGGGTATTTGTTCAAGGAGCAGTACTTC
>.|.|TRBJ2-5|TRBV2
CASSFEETQYF
TGTGCCAGCAGTTTCGAGGAGACCCAGTACTTC
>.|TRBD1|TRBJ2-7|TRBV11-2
CASSRQGAREQYF
TGTGCCAGCAGCCGACAGGGGGCTAGGGAGCAGTACTTC
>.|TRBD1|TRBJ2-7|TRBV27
CASSLSNRGSYEQYF
TGTGCCAGCAGTTTATCCAACAGGGGTTCCTACGAGCAGTACTTC
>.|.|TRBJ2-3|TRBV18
CASSPTNTDTQYF
TGTGCCAGCTCACCGACAAACACAGATACGCAGTATTTT
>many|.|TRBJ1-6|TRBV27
CATLPGRGNSPLHF
TGTGCCACCCTCCCGGGGCGGGGTAATTCACCCCTCCACTTT
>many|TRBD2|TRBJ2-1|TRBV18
CASSRLAGADEQFF
TGTGCCAGCAGTCGGCTAGCGGGAGCGGATGAGCAGTTCTTC
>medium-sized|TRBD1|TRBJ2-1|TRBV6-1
CASSPGGQGSFF
TGTGCCAGCAGCCCCGGGGGACAGGGTTCGTTCTTC
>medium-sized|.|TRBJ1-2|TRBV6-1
CASSAISYTF
TGTGCCAGCAGCGCTATTAGCTACACCTTC
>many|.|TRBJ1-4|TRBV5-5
CASSGDENEKLFF
TGTGCCAGCAGCGGGGACGAGAATGAAAAACTGTTTTTT
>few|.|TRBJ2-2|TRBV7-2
CASSLLGATGELFF
TGTGCCAGCAGCCTCCTCGGGGCCACCGGGGAGCTGTTTTTT
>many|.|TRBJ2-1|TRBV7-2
CASSSEWRDNEQFF
TGTGCCAGCAGCTCGGAGTGGCGGGATAATGAGCAGTTCTTC
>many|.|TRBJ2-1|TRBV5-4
CASQRVGNEQFF
TGTGCCAGTCAGCGGGTGGGGAATGAGCAGTTCTTC
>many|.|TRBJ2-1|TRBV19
CASRGLSNEQFF
TGTGCCAGTAGGGGACTCTCCAATGAGCAGTTCTTC
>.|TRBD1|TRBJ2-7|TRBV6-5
CASIKTGEWSYEQYF
TGTGCCAGCATTAAAACAGGGGAGTGGTCCTACGAGCAGTACTTC
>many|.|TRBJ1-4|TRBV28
CASSLRGRVKMGKLFF
TGTGCCAGCAGTTTACGAGGGCGGGTCAAAATGGGAAAACTGTTTTTT
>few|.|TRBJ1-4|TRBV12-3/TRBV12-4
CASRTEETNEKLFF
TGTGCCAGCAGGACGGAAGAAACTAATGAAAAACTGTTTTTT
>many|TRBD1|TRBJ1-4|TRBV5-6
CASSWRDSRYEKLFF
TGTGCCAGCAGCTGGCGGGACAGTCGCTATGAAAAACTGTTTTTT
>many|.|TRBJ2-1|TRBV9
CASSYRTASSYNEQFF
TGTGCCAGCAGTTACCGGACAGCTAGCTCCTACAATGAGCAGTTCTTC
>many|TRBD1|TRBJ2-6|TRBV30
CAWNQGVGANVLTF
TGTGCCTGGAATCAGGGGGTTGGGGCCAACGTCCTGACTTTC
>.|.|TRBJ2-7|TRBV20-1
CSARDGVEQYF
TGCAGTGCTAGAGACGGCGTCGAGCAGTACTTC
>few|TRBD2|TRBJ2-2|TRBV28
CASSLGGRVTGELFF
TGTGCCAGCAGTTTGGGCGGGAGGGTGACCGGGGAGCTGTTTTTT
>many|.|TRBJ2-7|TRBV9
CASSVDTGTYEQYF
TGTGCCAGCAGCGTAGACACAGGGACCTACGAGCAGTACTTC
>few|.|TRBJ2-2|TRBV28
CAIRDSNTGELFF
TGTGCCATCAGGGATTCGAACACCGGGGAGCTGTTTTTT
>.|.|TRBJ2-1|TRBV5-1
CASSFNGVPYNEQFF
TGCGCCAGCAGCTTTAATGGTGTCCCCTACAATGAGCAGTTCTTC
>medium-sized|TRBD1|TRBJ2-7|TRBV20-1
CSARSSGQGAVEQYF
TGCAGTGCTAGGTCCTCGGGACAGGGGGCCGTCGAGCAGTACTTC
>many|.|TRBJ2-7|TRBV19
CASKETATYEQYF
TGTGCCAGTAAGGAGACAGCGACCTACGAGCAGTACTTC
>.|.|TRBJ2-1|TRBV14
CASSHAASLEQFF
TGTGCCAGCAGCCACGCCGCCTCTCTTGAGCAGTTCTTC
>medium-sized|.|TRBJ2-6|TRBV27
CASRPRTLGANVLTF
TGTGCCAGCAGGCCCCGGACATTGGGGGCCAACGTCCTGACTTTC
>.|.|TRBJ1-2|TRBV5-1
CASSLGQGCYGYTF
TGCGCCAGCAGCTTGGGGCAGGGATGCTATGGCTACACCTTC
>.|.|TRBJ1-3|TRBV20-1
CSAREVGSGDGNTIYF
TGCAGTGCTAGGGAGGTCGGTTCGGGGGATGGAAACACCATATATTTT
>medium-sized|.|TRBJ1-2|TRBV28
CASSLSLMQRRTLYGYTF
TGTGCCAGCAGTTTATCCCTCATGCAGCGTAGGACTCTCTATGGCTACACCTTC
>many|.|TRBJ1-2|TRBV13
CASSRNQGTYGYTF
TGTGCCAGCAGCCGAAACCAGGGGACCTATGGCTACACCTTC
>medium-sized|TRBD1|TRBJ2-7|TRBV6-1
CASSGRTGGSYEQYF
TGTGCCAGCAGTGGAAGGACAGGGGGCAGCTACGAGCAGTACTTC
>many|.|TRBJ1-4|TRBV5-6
CASSFGTGNEKLFF
TGTGCCAGCAGCTTCGGGACGGGGAATGAAAAACTGTTTTTT
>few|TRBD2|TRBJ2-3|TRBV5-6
CASSSSRLSSGRDTQYF
TGTGCCAGCAGCTCCAGCCGTTTGTCTAGCGGGAGAGATACGCAGTATTTT
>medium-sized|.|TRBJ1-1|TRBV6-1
CASSVKENTEAFF
TGTGCCAGCAGTGTGAAGGAGAACACTGAAGCTTTCTTT
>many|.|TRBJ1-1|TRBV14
CASSQAAGPWNTEAFF
TGTGCCAGCAGCCAAGCGGCAGGACCCTGGAACACTGAAGCTTTCTTT
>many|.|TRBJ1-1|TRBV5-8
CASSPYMNTEAFF
TGTGCCAGCAGCCCGTACATGAACACTGAAGCTTTCTTT
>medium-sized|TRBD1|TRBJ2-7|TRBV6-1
CASSITGGEQYF
TGTGCCAGCAGTATTACAGGGGGCGAGCAGTACTTC
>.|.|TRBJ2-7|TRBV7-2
CASIHTAATSYEQYF
TGTGCCAGCATCCACACCGCCGCGACTAGCTACGAGCAGTACTTC
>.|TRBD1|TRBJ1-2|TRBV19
CASSPRGGSIYGYTF
TGTGCCAGTAGCCCCAGGGGGGGGTCGATCTATGGCTACACCTTC
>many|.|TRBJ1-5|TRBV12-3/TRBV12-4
CASSSRIRSLNQPQHF
TGTGCCAGCAGCAGCAGGATACGGAGCCTCAATCAGCCCCAGCATTTT
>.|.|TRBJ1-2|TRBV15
CATSRDRLTDNYGYTF
TGTGCAACCAGCAGAGACCGGCTGACAGATAACTATGGCTACACCTTC
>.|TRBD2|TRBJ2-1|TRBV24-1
CATASGADNEQFF
TGTGCCACCGCTAGCGGAGCGGACAATGAGCAGTTCTTC
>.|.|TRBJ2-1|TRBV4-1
CASSQDYLNEQFF
TGCGCCAGCAGCCAAGATTATTTAAATGAGCAGTTCTTC
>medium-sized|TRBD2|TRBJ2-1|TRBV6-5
CASSSATSGANNEQFF
TGTGCCAGCAGTTCCGCCACTAGCGGGGCTAACAATGAGCAGTTCTTC
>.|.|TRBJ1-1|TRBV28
CASTQWVLQDEAFF
TGTGCCAGCACTCAATGGGTGCTCCAAGATGAAGCTTTCTTT
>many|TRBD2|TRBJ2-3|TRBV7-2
CASSLAEGLPTDTQYF
TGTGCCAGCAGCTTAGCAGAGGGACTACCCACAGATACGCAGTATTTT